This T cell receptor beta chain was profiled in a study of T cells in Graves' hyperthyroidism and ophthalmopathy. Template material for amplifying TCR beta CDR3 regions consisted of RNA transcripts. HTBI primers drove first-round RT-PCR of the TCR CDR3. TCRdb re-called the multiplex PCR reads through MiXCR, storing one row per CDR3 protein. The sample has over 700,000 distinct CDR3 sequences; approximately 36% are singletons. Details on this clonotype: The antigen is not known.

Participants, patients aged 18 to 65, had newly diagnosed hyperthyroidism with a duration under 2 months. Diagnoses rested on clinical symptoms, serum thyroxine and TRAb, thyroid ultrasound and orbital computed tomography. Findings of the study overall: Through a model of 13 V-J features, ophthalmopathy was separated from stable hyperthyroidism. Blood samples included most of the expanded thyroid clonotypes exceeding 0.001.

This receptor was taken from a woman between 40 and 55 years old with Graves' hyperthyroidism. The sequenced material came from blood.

CDR3 coding DNA: TGTGCCAGCAGCGTAGTATCGGGGGGGGAGCAGTACTTC. This gives the protein CASSVVSGGEQYF. The rearrangement links TRBV9 to TRBJ2-7, with 8 nucleotides matching TRBD2. The V segment lost 0 bases and the J segment 7 bases; nucleotides outside the gene matches: 3. There are 13 residues in the CDR3. The V gene's germline CDR1 is SGDLS and CDR2 YYNGEE. The entire variable domain, with the rest obtained from reference TRBV9 and TRBJ2-7, is as follows: DSGVTQTPKHLITATGQRVTLRCSPRSGDLSVYWYQQSLDQGLQFLIQYYNGEERAKGNILERFSAQQFPDLHSELNLSSLELGDSALYFCASSVVSGGEQYFGPGTRLTVT.